The rows below give T cell receptor beta chains drawn from one sample of a study of Graves' ophthalmopathy and Graves' hyperthyroidism. TCRdb itself ran the multiplex PCR reads through MiXCR, one entry per CDR3 protein. The sample contains around 590,000 distinct CDR3 sequences, about 40% of which appear only once. Material: peripheral blood or thyroid tissue (not recorded which). These receptors came from an adult man with Graves' hyperthyroidism. Each CDR3 is given with its conserved first and last residue. The D gene is left open where the match is weak. Size is stated for part of the rows, as once, few or many counts, or as a class when the clone is expanded.

TRBV7-9	NA	TRBJ2-2	NA	TGTGCCAGCAGCGTTGATACATCGAACACCGGGGAGCTGTTTTTT	CASSVDTSNTGELFF
TRBV29-1	TRBD1	TRBJ1-1	NA	TGCAGCGGAAGGACAGGGTCTTTAGTGGGCACTGAAGCTTTCTTT	CSGRTGSLVGTEAFF
TRBV19	TRBD1	TRBJ1-3	NA	TGTGCCAGTAGTCTCGGACAGGCCTACTCTGGAAACACCATATATTTT	CASSLGQAYSGNTIYF
TRBV6-4	NA	TRBJ2-2	few	TGTGCCAAAGACCAACCGTCAAACACCGGGGAGCTGTTTTTT	CAKDQPSNTGELFF
TRBV5-4	NA	TRBJ1-2	many	TGTGCCAGCAGCTTCGGGACTGCGGCCACTAACTATGGCTACACCTTC	CASSFGTAATNYGYTF
TRBV5-1	NA	TRBJ1-4	NA	TGCGCCAGCAGCTTGGGGGGAATCGCGACTAATGAAAAACTGTTTTTT	CASSLGGIATNEKLFF
TRBV9	TRBD1	TRBJ1-1	many	TGTGCCAGCAGCGTAGGGGACAGGGGTGACGCTGAAGCTTTCTTT	CASSVGDRGDAEAFF
TRBV2	TRBD1	TRBJ2-7	many	TGCGCCAGCAGCCGGGACAGGGCGTACGAGCAGTACTTC	CASSRDRAYEQYF
TRBV5-1	TRBD1	TRBJ1-2	many	TGCGCCAGCAGGGGACAGGGGTATGACTATGGCTACACCTTC	CASRGQGYDYGYTF
TRBV3-1	NA	TRBJ1-1	many	TGTGCCAGCAGCCAAGGACCAGCCAACACTGAAGCTTTCTTT	CASSQGPANTEAFF
TRBV9	NA	TRBJ1-1	many	TGTGCCAGCAGCGGTTCAGCGACTGAAGCTTTCTTT	CASSGSATEAFF
TRBV10-3	NA	TRBJ2-2	many	TGTGCCATCAGTGATCACGGGCAGTCCGGGGACACCGGGGAGCTGTTTTTT	CAISDHGQSGDTGELFF
TRBV6-1	TRBD1	TRBJ2-7	few	TGTGCCTCGAACAGGGGGACGGGCTCCTACGAGCAGTACTTC	CASNRGTGSYEQYF
TRBV20-1	NA	TRBJ1-6	NA	TGCAGTGCTAGAGAGGAGGGGGGGTATCCCCTCCACTTT	CSAREEGGYPLHF
TRBV19	NA	TRBJ2-6	many	TGTGCCAGTAGTATTCAAGGGGCTGGGGCCAACGTCCTGACTTTC	CASSIQGAGANVLTF
TRBV4-1	NA	TRBJ1-5	few	TGCGCCAGCAGGACCCTACAGCGTTATAGCAATCAGCCCCAGCATTTT	CASRTLQRYSNQPQHF
TRBV7-9	TRBD1	TRBJ2-5	NA	TGTGCCAGCAGCAATGGACGACAGGGAACCCAGTACTTC	CASSNGRQGTQYF
TRBV12-3/TRBV12-4	NA	TRBJ1-2	many	TGTGCCAGCTCCCTTGGGCAGTTTGCTAACTATGGCTACACCTTC	CASSLGQFANYGYTF
TRBV7-2	NA	TRBJ2-7	many	TGTGCCAGCAGCCAAGGACACGGAGGCTACGAGCAGTACTTC	CASSQGHGGYEQYF
TRBV7-3	NA	TRBJ2-5	NA	TGTGCCAGCAGCCCTGAACCAGAAGGGACCCAGTACTTC	CASSPEPEGTQYF
TRBV19	NA	TRBJ1-1	NA	TGTGCCAGTAGTATAGATCCGCGGTGGAACACTGAAGCTTTCTTT	CASSIDPRWNTEAFF
TRBV7-9	NA	TRBJ2-1	NA	TGTGCCAGCTCTCCACCGGGAAGCAACAATGAGCAGTTCTTC	CASSPPGSNNEQFF
TRBV12-3/TRBV12-4	NA	TRBJ2-1	NA	TGTGCCAGCAGTTCAACCAGGGTTAATGAGCAGTTCTTC	CASSSTRVNEQFF
TRBV13	NA	TRBJ2-7	many	TGTGCCAGCAGCTTACTTACCGGGAGCTCTTACGAGCAGTACTTC	CASSLLTGSSYEQYF
TRBV12-3/TRBV12-4	TRBD1	TRBJ1-2	NA	TGTGCCAGCAGTGTTAACGCCTTAGGGTCCGGGGACAGGGGGTCGGAAGGCTACACCTTC	CASSVNALGSGDRGSEGYTF
TRBV6-6	NA	TRBJ1-4	NA	TGTGCCAGCAGTTTTCAGGGGAATCCGGGCGAAAAACTGTTTTTT	CASSFQGNPGEKLFF
TRBV5-1	NA	TRBJ1-3	few	TGCGCCAGCAGCTTGGACTCGGTCTCTGGAAACACCATATATTTT	CASSLDSVSGNTIYF
TRBV25-1	NA	TRBJ2-2	many	TGTGCCAGCAGTGAGCAGGGTCATACCGGGGAGCTGTTTTTT	CASSEQGHTGELFF
TRBV29-1	NA	TRBJ1-5	NA	TGCAGCGTTGGGCAGGGAACCTACAATGAGCAGCATTTT	CSVGQGTYNEQHF
TRBV10-3	NA	TRBJ1-4	NA	TGTGCCATCAGGACAGGCCACACAGGAGAAAAACTGTTTTTT	CAIRTGHTGEKLFF
TRBV7-9	TRBD1	TRBJ2-2	NA	TGTGCCAGCAGCACACAGGGGCACAACACCGGGGAGCTGTTTTTT	CASSTQGHNTGELFF
TRBV3-1	TRBD1	TRBJ1-6	many	TGTGCCAGCAGTGTCGGGACAGAAAATTCACCCCTCCACTTT	CASSVGTENSPLHF
TRBV10-2	TRBD2	TRBJ2-2	many	TGCGCCAGCCGAATTCTTAGCGGGAGGGACTTTGCGAACACCGGGGAGCTGTTTTTT	CASRILSGRDFANTGELFF
TRBV7-9	NA	TRBJ2-6	many	TGTGCCAGCGTCGGGGAGAGCTCTGGGGCCAACGTCCTGACTTTC	CASVGESSGANVLTF
TRBV11-2	TRBD1	TRBJ2-5	NA	TGTGCCAGCACCGTTGACAGGGTAGGCCAAGAGACCCAGTACTTC	CASTVDRVGQETQYF
TRBV20-1	TRBD1	TRBJ1-2	many	TGCAGTGCCCCCGCCCAGGGACAGGCGGATGGCTACACCTTC	CSAPAQGQADGYTF
TRBV6-2/TRBV6-3	TRBD1	TRBJ2-7	NA	TGTGCCAGCAGCCCCGGGACAGACTTCTACGAGCAGTACTTC	CASSPGTDFYEQYF
TRBV5-1	TRBD1	TRBJ2-3	NA	TGCGCCAGCAGCTTGACGTGGGCAGGGGGTGTAGATACGCAGTATTTT	CASSLTWAGGVDTQYF
TRBV5-1	TRBD2	TRBJ2-2	many	TGCGCCAGCAGCTTACCTAGCGGGAGTACCGGGGAGCTGTTTTTT	CASSLPSGSTGELFF
TRBV10-3	NA	TRBJ1-1	NA	TGTGCCATCAGTTTGGGACCGAACACCGAAGCTTTCTTT	CAISLGPNTEAFF
TRBV19	TRBD1	TRBJ2-5	few	TGTGCCAGTAGAATAGGACAGGGGGAGACCCAGTACTTC	CASRIGQGETQYF